This TCR beta chain was found in a study of T cells in Graves' hyperthyroidism and ophthalmopathy. Whole-study results and caveats: Most thyroid clonotypes expanded above 0.001 were also detected in blood.

Germline values: CDR1 GTSNPN, CDR2 SVGIG (reference sequence). Trimming pared 0 bases from V and 2 bases from J, leaving 14 bases between. The CDR3 is 15 residues long. Patients were excluded because of uncontrolled infection, other autoimmune disease, pregnancy or lactation. Clinicians diagnosed patients from clinical symptoms, serum thyroxine and TRAb, thyroid ultrasound and orbital computed tomography. Extraction of PBMCs used about 9.2 ml of fresh peripheral blood. The table lists this clonotype with many counts. Its antigen remains unidentified. TCR beta CDR3 regions were amplified from RNA transcripts. RT-PCR in the first round (using the HTBI primer set) targeted the TCR CDR3. TCRdb reanalysed the multiplex PCR reads using MiXCR and keeps one entry per CDR3 protein. This table has hundreds of thousands of distinct CDR3 sequences, 13% to 15% appearing once.

This TCR came from a woman aged 18-30 years with Graves' hyperthyroidism. The genes are TRBV30 and TRBJ2-7, with a weak D call TRBD1 (5 bases). The sequenced material came from blood. The chain's CDR3 is CAWSVPQVDPYEQYF. The CDR3 nucleotides are TGTGCCTGGAGTGTCCCACAGGTCGACCCCTACGAGCAGTACTTC.